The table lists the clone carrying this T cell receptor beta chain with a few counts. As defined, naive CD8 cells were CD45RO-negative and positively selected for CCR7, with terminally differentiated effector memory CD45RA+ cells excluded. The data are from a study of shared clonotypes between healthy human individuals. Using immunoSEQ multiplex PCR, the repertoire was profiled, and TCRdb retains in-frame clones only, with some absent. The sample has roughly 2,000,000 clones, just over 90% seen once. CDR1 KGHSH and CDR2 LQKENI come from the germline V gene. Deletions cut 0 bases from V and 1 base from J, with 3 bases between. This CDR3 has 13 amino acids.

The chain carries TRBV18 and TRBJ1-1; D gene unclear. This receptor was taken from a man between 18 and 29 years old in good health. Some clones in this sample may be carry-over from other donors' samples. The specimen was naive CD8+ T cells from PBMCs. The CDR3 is CASSPPWNTEAFF. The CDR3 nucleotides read TGTGCCAGCTCACCACCGTGGAACACTGAAGCTTTCTTT.